This T cell receptor (beta chain) was captured by sequencing in a study of T cell responses to AZD1222 COVID-19 vaccine (dated by TCRdb to about 2021). Some background on the complete study: AZD1222 recipients with second doses at about 4 weeks or about 12 weeks were pooled, because spike-specific TCR depth and breadth did not differ between schedules. TCR sequencing was performed for about 250 trial participants, of whom 200 to 210 were given two doses of AZD1222 and around 25 were given two doses of MenACWY control vaccine. Trial participants were enrolled by age into 18-55, 56-69 and 70-plus year subgroups, with roughly 150, 30 and 60 TCR-sequenced participants respectively. Overall results and qualifications from the work: The vaccine-associated CD4 TCRs covered the entire spike protein, and the dominant responses fell in regions 160-218 and 743-854. The 56-69-year group was small, and its depth increase did not reach significance, likely because of low power. Reportedly, close to half of the unique spike-specific TCRs recognized epitopes lying outside the regions that are mutated in the B.1.351 and B.1.1.7 variants. Participants were mostly white British and included more females than males, and it was suggested by the authors that clonal diversity may have been underestimated. After two AZD1222 doses, spike-specific TCR breadth and depth were significantly higher than at day 0 and than in MenACWY recipients. Because no day 14 peak-response samples were available, repertoires were characterized only after the peak T cell response. Conclusions about previously exposed vaccinees are limited because only five or six AZD1222 recipients were SARS-CoV-2 seropositive at baseline.

The CDR3 regions of human TCRbeta chains were subjected to immunosequencing. Processing in the source paper ran as follows. Repertoire TCRs were matched against a reference library of SARS-CoV-2-specific TCRs generated with the MIRA antigen-specificity platform. Breadth meant the fraction of unique TCRs that were SARS-CoV-2-associated, whereas depth meant the fraction of total T cells that were SARS-CoV-2-associated. Using the MIRA data, each spike-specific TCR was assigned both to the spike region to which the TCR was reactive and to a CD4 or CD8 class. Log10-transformed breadth and depth values were compared by one-way ANOVA with Sidak's multiple comparisons tests. Drawn from immuneACCESS, this table holds only the in-frame rearrangements with V and J called that TCRdb kept. Clones are partly lost; checked studies trace under half to an unresolved V gene and leave the rest unexplained. V and J calls and clone size are as listed in that table; D and trimming were resolved from the DNA. This sample is represented by 80,000 or so clones; nearly 90% of them were singletons. The ten largest make up about 1.6% of the sample.

Trimming takes 6 bases off V and 6 bases off J; junction bases not matched to a gene: 7. The CDR3 starts with the cysteine, ends with the phenylalanine, and has 13 residues. Only the CDR3 DNA stays, 39 bases, in frame from base 1. CDR1 and CDR2 were assigned from the germline V gene as MNHEY and SVGAGI. The sample's time point label is to be understood as: baseline before first vaccination. Samples from vaccinated people were obtained from the UK trials COV001 and COV002, which included a single-blind randomized controlled phase 2/3 trial of AZD1222 (ChAdOx1 nCoV-19) in healthy adults. For TCRbeta chain sequencing, PBMC samples from trial participants were taken at day 0 and at day 28 after the second dose. About this clone: No antigen is known for it. No base qualities exist here, and no much larger clone lies one base off it.

Sequenced material: peripheral blood, taken on day 0 of AZD1222 vaccination. This sequence originates from an adult in good health. This sequence uses TRBV6-5 and TRBJ2-7, and TRBD1 matches 8 of the central bases. The CDR3 here reads CASRDRDSGEQYF. In nucleotides, the sequence is TGTGCCAGCAGGGACAGGGACTCGGGCGAGCAGTACTTC.